The clone carrying this TCR beta chain appeared a few times. The sample belongs to a study of T-cell reconstitution after alpha-beta-depleted transplantation in children. Researchers prepared the TCRbeta library using unique molecular identifiers, the study reports. One entry per CDR3 protein, called by TCRdb with MiXCR from the PCR reads. The data hold some 500,000 distinct CDR3 sequences, with about 18% observed a single time. CDR3 length equals 13 residues. V was pared by 4 bases and J by 2 bases, with 8 bases between. V usage is TRBV12-3 or TRBV12-4 and J usage is TRBJ1-2, with D unresolved. The sample here was PBMCs from the stem cell graft donor, taken from the stem cell graft. The source is a human donor who donated a stem cell graft to a child with acute lymphoblastic leukemia. CDR3 coding DNA: TGTGCCAGCAGTTCAATCTCGAACTATGGCTACACCTTC. Encoded protein: CASSSISNYGYTF.